This TCR beta chain was retrieved from a study of response to subunit inactivated influenza vaccine. This CDR3 is 14 amino acids long. Looked up from germline, CDR1 is SGHRS and CDR2 is YFSETQ. Study-level points and caveats: Authors suggested each seasonal influenza vaccination recruits few new T cells.

This clonotype was counted once. The antigen remains unidentified. Germline and junction disagree at one end, which may indicate a read error. Each CDR3 protein is one row after TCRdb ran MiXCR on the RT-PCR reads. Of around 490,000 distinct CDR3 sequences listed, 7.5% to 8.5% were seen once; the top ten hold 10% to 15%. Specimen: PBMCs from blood, collected around 25 months after vaccination. The sequence was obtained from a man between 50 and 69 years old who received an inactivated influenza vaccine. V gene TRBV5-1 combines with J gene TRBJ1-1; D remains ambiguous. The CDR3 region is CANSLAGGNTEAFF. The CDR3 nucleotides are TGCGCCAACAGCTTGGCCGGTGGTAACACTGAAGCTTTCTTT. Supplemented by reference TRBV5-1 and TRBJ1-1, the full variable domain reads KAGVTQTPRYLIKTRGQQVTLSCSPISGHRSVSWYQQTPGQGLQFLFEYFSETQRNKGNFPGRFSGRQFSNSRSEMNVSTLELGDSALYLCANSLAGGNTEAFFGQGTRLTVV.